A single TCR beta chain is shown here with its context. The junction departs from the called germline gene at one end, perhaps through a read error. Per the original data handling: Estimated nucleated cell counts came from reference gene primer amplification. Clones were sequenced by immunoSEQ multiplex PCR, and TCRdb holds only the in-frame ones, with some missing. V, J and clone size reflect that table, while D and trimming were determined from the DNA. Here the sample spans 200,000 to 250,000 clones, around 82% being singletons. This sample is drawn from a study of blood T cell repertoires in COVID-19. Participant ages covered roughly 18 to 90 years across about two dozen US areas. In assigning cohorts, the study relied on participant-reported clinical history. The CDR3 spans 13 residues. Germline CDR1 reads SGHTA; CDR2 reads FQGNSA.

This sequence was found in a woman in her fifties or sixties who had been exposed to COVID-19. The sequenced sample was PBMCs or T cells enriched from blood (not recorded which). J is TRBJ2-5 and V is TRBV7-2; perhaps TRBD2 as D (6 bases). The CDR3 region has the DNA TGTGCCAGCAGCCTAGCGCTAGTGGAGACCCAGTACTTC. It encodes CASSLALVETQYF.